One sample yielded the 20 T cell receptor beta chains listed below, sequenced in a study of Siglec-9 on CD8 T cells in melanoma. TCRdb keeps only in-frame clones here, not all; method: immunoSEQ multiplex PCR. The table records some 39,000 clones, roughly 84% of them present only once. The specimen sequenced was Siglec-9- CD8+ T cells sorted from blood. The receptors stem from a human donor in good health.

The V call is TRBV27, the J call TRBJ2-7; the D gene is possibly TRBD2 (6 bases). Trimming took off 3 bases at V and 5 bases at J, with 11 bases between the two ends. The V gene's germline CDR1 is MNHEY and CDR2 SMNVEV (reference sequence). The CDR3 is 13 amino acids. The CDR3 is CASSLRGAHEQYF. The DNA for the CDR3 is TGTGCCAGCAGTTTGCGGGGTGCCCACGAGCAGTACTTC.

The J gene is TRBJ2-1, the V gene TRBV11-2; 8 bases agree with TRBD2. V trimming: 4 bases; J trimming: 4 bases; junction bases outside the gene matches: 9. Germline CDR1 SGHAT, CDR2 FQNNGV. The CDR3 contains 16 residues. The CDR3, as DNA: TGTGCCAGCAGCTCAGTCGGACTAGCAGAGTACAATGAGCAGTTCTTC. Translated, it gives CASSSVGLAEYNEQFF. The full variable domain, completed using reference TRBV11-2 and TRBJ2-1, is EAGVAQSPRYKIIEKRQSVAFWCNPISGHATLYWYQQILGQGPKLLIQFQNNGVVDDSQLPKDRFSAERLKGVDSTLKIQPAKLEDSAVYLCASSSVGLAEYNEQFFGPGTRLTVL.

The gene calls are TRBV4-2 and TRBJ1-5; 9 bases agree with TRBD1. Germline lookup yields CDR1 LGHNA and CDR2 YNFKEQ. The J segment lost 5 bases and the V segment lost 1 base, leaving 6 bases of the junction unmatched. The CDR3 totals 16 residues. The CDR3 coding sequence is TGTGCCAGCAGCCAAGTGTTGACAGGGGGAGATCAGCCCCAGCATTTT. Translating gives CASSQVLTGGDQPQHF.

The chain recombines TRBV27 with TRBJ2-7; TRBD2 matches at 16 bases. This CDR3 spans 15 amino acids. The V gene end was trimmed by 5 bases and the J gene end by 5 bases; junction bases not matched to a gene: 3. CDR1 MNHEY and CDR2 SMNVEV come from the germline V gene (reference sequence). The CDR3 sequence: CASSPGLAGGHEQYF. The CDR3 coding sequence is TGTGCCAGCAGTCCGGGACTAGCGGGAGGGCACGAGCAGTACTTC.

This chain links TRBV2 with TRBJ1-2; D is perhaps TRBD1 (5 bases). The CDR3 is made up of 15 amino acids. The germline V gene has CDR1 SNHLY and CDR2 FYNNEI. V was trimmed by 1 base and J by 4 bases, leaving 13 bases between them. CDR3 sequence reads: CASSEVQDSAYGYTF. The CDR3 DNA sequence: TGTGCCAGCAGTGAAGTACAGGACTCCGCCTATGGCTACACCTTC. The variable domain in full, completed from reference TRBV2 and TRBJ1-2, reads EPEVTQTPSHQVTQMGQEVILRCVPISNHLYFYWYRQILGQKVEFLVSFYNNEISEKSEIFDDQFSVERPDGSNFTLKIRSTKLEDSAMYFCASSEVQDSAYGYTFGSGTRLTVV.

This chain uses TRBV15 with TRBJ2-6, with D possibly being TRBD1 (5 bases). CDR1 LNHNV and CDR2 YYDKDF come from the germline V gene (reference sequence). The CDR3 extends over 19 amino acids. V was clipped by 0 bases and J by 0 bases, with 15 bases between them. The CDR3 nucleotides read TGTGCCACCAGCAGAGATGGGGCAGATCTTTTCTCTGGGGCCAACGTCCTGACTTTC. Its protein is CATSRDGADLFSGANVLTF.

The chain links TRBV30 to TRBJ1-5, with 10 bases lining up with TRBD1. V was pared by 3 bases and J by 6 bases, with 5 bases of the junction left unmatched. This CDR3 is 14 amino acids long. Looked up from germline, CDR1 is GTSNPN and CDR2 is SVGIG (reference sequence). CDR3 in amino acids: CAWRGTGAGQPQHF. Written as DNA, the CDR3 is TGTGCCTGGAGGGGGACAGGGGCAGGTCAGCCCCAGCATTTT.

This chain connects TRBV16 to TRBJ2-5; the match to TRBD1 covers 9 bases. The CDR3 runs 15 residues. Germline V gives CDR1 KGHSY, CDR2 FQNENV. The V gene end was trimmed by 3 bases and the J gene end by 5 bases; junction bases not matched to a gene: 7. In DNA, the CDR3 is TGTGCCAGCAGCCACACAGGGGGCCTGTATGAGACCCAGTACTTC. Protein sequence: CASSHTGGLYETQYF.

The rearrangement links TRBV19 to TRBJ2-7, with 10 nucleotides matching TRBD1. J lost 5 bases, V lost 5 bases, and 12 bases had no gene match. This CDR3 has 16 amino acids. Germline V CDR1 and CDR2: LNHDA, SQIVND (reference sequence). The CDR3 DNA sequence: TGTGCCAGTAGTCCCACGGGACAGGGGCCCGTCCACGAGCAGTACTTC. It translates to CASSPTGQGPVHEQYF.

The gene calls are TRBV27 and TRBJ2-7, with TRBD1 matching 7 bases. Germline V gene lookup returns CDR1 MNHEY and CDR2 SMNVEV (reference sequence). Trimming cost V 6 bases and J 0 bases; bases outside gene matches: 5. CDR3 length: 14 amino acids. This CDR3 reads CASRQTGTSYEQYF. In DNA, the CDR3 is TGTGCCAGCAGGCAGACAGGGACCTCCTACGAGCAGTACTTC.

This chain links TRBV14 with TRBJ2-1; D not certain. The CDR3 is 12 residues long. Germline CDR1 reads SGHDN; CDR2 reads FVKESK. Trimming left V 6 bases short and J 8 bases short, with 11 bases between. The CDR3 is CASSYLGDEQFF. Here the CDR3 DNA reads TGTGCCAGCAGTTACCTCGGCGATGAGCAGTTCTTC.

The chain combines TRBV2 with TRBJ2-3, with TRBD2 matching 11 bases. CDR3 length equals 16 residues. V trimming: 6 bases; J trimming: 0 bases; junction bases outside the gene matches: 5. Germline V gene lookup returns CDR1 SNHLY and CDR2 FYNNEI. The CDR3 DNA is TGTGCCAGCAGGGGGACTAGCGGAGAGAGCACAGATACGCAGTATTTT. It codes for CASRGTSGESTDTQYF.

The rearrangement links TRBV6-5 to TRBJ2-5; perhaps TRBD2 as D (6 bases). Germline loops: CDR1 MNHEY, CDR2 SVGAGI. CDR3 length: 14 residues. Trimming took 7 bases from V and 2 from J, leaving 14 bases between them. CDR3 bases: TGTGCCAGCAATTCGGGAGCGGTGCAAGAGACCCAGTACTTC. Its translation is CASNSGAVQETQYF.

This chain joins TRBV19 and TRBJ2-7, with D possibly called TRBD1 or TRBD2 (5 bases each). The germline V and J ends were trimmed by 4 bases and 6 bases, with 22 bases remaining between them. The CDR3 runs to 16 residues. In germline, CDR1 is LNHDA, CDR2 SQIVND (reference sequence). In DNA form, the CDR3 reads TGTGCCAGTAGTAAGACGGGACCAGATGGAATACGCGAGCAGTACTTC. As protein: CASSKTGPDGIREQYF.

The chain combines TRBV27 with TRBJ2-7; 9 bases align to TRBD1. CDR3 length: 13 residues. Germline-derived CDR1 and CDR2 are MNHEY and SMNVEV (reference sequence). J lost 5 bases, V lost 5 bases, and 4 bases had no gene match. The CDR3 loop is CASSRWTGDEQYF. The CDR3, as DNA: TGTGCCAGCAGTCGATGGACAGGGGACGAGCAGTACTTC.

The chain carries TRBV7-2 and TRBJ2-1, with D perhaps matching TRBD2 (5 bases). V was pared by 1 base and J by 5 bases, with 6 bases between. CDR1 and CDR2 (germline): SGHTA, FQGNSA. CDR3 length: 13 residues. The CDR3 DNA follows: TGTGCCAGCAGCTTAGGTAGCGACAATGAGCAGTTCTTC. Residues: CASSLGSDNEQFF.

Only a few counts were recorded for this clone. The CDR3 sequence is CASSNGFEAFF. The DNA for the CDR3 is TGTGCCAGTAGTAATGGGTTTGAAGCTTTCTTT. This rearrangement joins TRBV19 to TRBJ1-1; D is unresolved. This CDR3 comprises 11 residues. Germline V gene sequence: CDR1 LNHDA, CDR2 SQIVND (reference sequence). Trimming shortened V by 4 bases and J by 7 bases, and 7 bases separated the two germline ends.

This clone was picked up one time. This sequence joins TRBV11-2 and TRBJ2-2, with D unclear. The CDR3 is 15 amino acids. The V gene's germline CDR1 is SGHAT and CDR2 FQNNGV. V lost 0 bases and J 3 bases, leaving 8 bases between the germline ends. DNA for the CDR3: TGTGCCAGCAGCTTAGATCCGTGGGACACCGGGGAGCTGTTTTTT. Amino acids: CASSLDPWDTGELFF.

This CDR3 reads CASTGWGPSYEQYF. The CDR3 DNA reads TGTGCCAGCACAGGTTGGGGTCCCTCCTACGAGCAGTACTTC. The genes are TRBV2 and TRBJ2-7; no firm D call. Germline CDR1 reads SNHLY; CDR2 reads FYNNEI. There are 14 residues in the CDR3. The ends were cut back, 7 bases at V and 0 bases at J, with 13 bases in the middle.

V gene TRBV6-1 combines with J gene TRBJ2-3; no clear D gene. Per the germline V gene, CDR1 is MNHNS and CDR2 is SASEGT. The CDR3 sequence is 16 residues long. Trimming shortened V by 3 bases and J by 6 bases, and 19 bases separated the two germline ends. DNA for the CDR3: TGTGCCAGCAGTGATTTTGGTCACAAGGAGAGGGATACGCAGTATTTT. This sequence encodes CASSDFGHKERDTQYF.